The present T cell receptor (beta chain) was sequenced within a study of memory CD4+ T cells and cytomegalovirus serostatus. Study information: This sample comes from healthy Belgian adults, about 10 CMV seropositive, approximately 23 seronegative.

From germline, CDR1 is SNHLY and CDR2 FYNNEI. CDR3 size: 12 residues. V gave up 7 bases and J gave up 3 bases; unmatched junction bases: 3. The sort gate was single viable CD3+CD4+CD8-CD45RO+ cells for memory CD4+ T cells. Positive selection with CD4 microbeads enriched total CD4+ T cells. Broader study findings: A US-trained random forest predicted CMV serostatus with median AUC around 0.91. The CMV-associated TCR signature appears largely within the CD4+ memory repertoire.

As to this clone: The target antigen is unknown.

Some clones are missing from TCRdb's copy, which holds only in-frame ones; the method was immunoSEQ multiplex PCR. The sample has under 100,000 clones; approximately 80% are singletons. Material for sequencing was memory CD4+ T cells from blood. J is TRBJ2-7 and V is TRBV2; 7 bases map to TRBD1. This clonotype was sampled from an adult in good health and CMV-seronegative. CDR3 coding DNA: TGTGCCAGCAAGGACAGGCTCTACGAGCAGTACTTC. Translation gives CASKDRLYEQYF.